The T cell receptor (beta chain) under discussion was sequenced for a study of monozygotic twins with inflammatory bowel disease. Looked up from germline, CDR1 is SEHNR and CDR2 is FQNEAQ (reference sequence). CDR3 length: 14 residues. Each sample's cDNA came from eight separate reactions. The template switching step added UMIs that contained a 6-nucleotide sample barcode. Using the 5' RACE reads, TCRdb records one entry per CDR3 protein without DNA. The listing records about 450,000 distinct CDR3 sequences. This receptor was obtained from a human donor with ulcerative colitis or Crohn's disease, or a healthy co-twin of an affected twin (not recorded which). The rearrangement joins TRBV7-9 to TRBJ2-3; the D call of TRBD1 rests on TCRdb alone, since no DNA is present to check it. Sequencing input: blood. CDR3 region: CASSSRTGADTQYF.